This entry describes one TCR beta chain. Its antigen is still unknown. A multiplex PCR was run with 60 Vbeta primers and 13 Jbeta primers. TCRdb's copy holds only in-frame clones and misses some; the assay was immunoSEQ multiplex PCR. This sample carries about 98,000 clones, around 60% of them seen once, and the ten largest clones take approximately 4.3%. This sample was taken from a study of cytomegalovirus exposure and HLA in healthy donors. On the study more broadly: Sequencing of 150 million to 200 million T cells in an earlier analysis found 100 million to 140 million unique TCR beta sequences. General study findings and limits: Reportedly, diagnosis of cytomegalovirus status by the classifier showed high specificity and sensitivity. CMV serostatus was the only recorded immune exposure for donors.

V shed 4 bases and J 6 bases; nucleotides not matched to a gene: 10. Per germline, CDR1 MGHRA and CDR2 YSYEKL. The CDR3 extends over 15 amino acids. The specimen was PBMCs. This sequence joins TRBV4-1 and TRBJ1-1; 8 nucleotides match TRBD1. The source of this sequence is a human donor in good health. CDR3 in DNA: TGCGCCAGCAGCCCAAGACAGGGGCGTACGGCTGAAGCTTTCTTT. This translates into CASSPRQGRTAEAFF.